This TCR beta chain was retrieved from a study of shared clonotypes between healthy human individuals. Overall study: The donors, two women and a few men, were aged 18 to 49. Study-level results: Relative to clonotypes present in all four donors, those not shared had lower generation probabilities. On the whole, naive subsets had larger estimated richness than memory subsets had.

A deep-level run was used for the assay. Profiled with immunoSEQ multiplex PCR; TCRdb holds only in-frame clones, not every one. Found here are roughly 2.4 million clones, roughly 95% of them singletons; the top ten hold approximately 0.13%. CDR1 is MNHEY, CDR2 SVGAGI, per germline. The CDR3 loop spans 13 amino acids. The V gene lost 8 bases and the J gene lost 2 bases, with 12 bases spanning the gap. As concerns this clone: The antigen is undetermined.

This clonotype was obtained from a man between 18 and 35 years old in good health. Sequenced material: naive CD4+ T cells sorted from blood. This sample's subset: CD45RA+ positively selected. The rearrangement links TRBV6-5 to TRBJ1-2; D is perhaps TRBD1 (5 bases). The CDR3: CASFDSRNYGYTF. The DNA of the CDR3 is TGTGCCAGCTTTGACAGCCGGAACTATGGCTACACCTTC.